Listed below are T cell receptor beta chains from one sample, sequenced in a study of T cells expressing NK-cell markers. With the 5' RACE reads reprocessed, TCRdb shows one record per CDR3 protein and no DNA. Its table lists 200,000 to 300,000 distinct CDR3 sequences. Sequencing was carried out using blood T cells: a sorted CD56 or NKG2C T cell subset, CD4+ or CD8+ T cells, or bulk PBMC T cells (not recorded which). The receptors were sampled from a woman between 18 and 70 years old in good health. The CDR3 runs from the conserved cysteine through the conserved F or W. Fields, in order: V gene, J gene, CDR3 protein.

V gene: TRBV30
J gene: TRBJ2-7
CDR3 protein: CAWSAGLAGGGEQYF

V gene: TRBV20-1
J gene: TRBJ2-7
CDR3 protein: CTAWGLAGREQYF

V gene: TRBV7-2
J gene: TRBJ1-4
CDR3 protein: CASSFGGAGTNEKLFF

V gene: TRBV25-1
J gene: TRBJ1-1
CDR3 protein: CASSDGQLNTEAFF

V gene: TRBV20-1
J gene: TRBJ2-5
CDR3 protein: CSARASGGVWETQYF

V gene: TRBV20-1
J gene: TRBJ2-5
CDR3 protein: CSARGGRFQETQYF

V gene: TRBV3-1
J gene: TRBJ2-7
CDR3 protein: CASSQQGIFYEQYF

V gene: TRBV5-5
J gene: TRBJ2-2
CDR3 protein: CASIRRAEGGELFF

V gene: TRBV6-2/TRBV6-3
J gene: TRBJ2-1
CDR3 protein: CASSYSSGPNEQFF

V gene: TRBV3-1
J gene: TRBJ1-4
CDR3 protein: CASSGPPGEKLFF

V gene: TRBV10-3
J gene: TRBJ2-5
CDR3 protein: CAISEEAGETQYF

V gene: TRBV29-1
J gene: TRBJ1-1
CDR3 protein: CSVMQGWTEAFF

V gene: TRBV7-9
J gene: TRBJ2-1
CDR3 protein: CASREDRINEQFF

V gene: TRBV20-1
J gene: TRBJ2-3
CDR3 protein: CSARLAGDTDTQYF

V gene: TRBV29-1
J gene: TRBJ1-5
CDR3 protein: CSVGEGLRHQPQHF

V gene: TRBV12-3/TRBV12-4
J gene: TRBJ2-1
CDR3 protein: CASSFRTQGGNEQFF

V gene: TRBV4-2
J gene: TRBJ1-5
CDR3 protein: CASSQDASNQPQHF

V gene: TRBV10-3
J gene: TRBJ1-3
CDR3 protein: CAISDRQGAGNTIYF

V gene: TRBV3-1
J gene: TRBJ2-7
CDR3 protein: CASSQDQRTAAYEQYF

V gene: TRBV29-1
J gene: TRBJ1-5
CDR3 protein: CSVEQGPNQPQHF

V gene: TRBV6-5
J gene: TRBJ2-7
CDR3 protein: CASSYQGPGYEQYF

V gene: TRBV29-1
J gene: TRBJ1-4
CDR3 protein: CSAEGGSNEKLFF